Below, 9 T cell receptor beta chains from the same sample are listed, as sequenced in a study of OX40 agonist ivuxolimab in advanced cancers. The table came from immunoSEQ multiplex PCR; TCRdb's copy has only in-frame clones and leaves some out. This table has 65,000 to 90,000 clones, approximately 84% appearing once. This material consisted of CD4+ or CD8+ T cells sorted from blood, taken in a trial of the OX40 agonist ivuxolimab. These receptors were obtained from an adult with an advanced solid tumor such as melanoma, head and neck, liver or kidney cancer.

The rearrangement uses TRBV10-3 and TRBJ1-1; the D is unclear. V was clipped by 7 bases and J by 1 base, with 7 bases between them. CDR1 and CDR2 (germline): ENHRY, SYGVKD. The CDR3 contains 12 residues. The CDR3 spells CAIKGENTEAFF. The CDR3 nucleotides are TGTGCCATCAAGGGCGAGAACACTGAAGCTTTCTTT.

The chain joins TRBV6-1 to TRBJ1-2; 10 bases are shared with TRBD1. Germline V gene sequence: CDR1 MNHNS, CDR2 SASEGT. Unmatched junction bases numbered 4, after V lost 5 bases and J lost 4 bases. The CDR3 contains 14 residues. CDR3 protein: CASSSTGGGYGYTF. The CDR3 bases are TGTGCCAGCAGTTCGACAGGGGGCGGCTATGGCTACACCTTC.

The V call is TRBV27, the J call TRBJ2-7; tentative D call: TRBD2 (6 bases). Germline assignment: CDR1 MNHEY and CDR2 SMNVEV (reference sequence). This CDR3 is built from 13 residues. Trimming removed 6 bases from V and 3 bases from J, with 12 bases in between. CDR3 bases: TGTGCCAGCAGCGGACTGGGGGGCTACGAGCAGTACTTC. Translating gives CASSGLGGYEQYF.

The chain's CDR3 is CAISGLLNTEAFF. As DNA, the CDR3 is TGTGCCATTTCCGGTTTACTGAACACTGAAGCTTTCTTT. The genes are TRBV19 and TRBJ1-1; no clear D gene. The CDR3 has 13 residues. Germline CDR1 reads LNHDA; CDR2 reads SQIVND (reference sequence). V gave up 10 bases and J gave up 0 bases, with 12 bases separating them.

The chain employs TRBV11-1 and TRBJ1-1; no clear D. V lost 0 bases, J lost 3 bases, and 8 bases lay in between. There are 14 residues in the CDR3. In germline, CDR1 is SGHAT, CDR2 FQDESV (reference sequence). The CDR3 reads CASSLAPQDTEAFF. In DNA, the CDR3 is TGTGCCAGCAGCTTAGCCCCCCAGGACACTGAAGCTTTCTTT.

As to this clone: Sequence at one end of the junction differs from germline and may be a read error. The chain links TRBV7-9 to TRBJ1-2; D gene uncertain. Germline values: CDR1 SEHNR, CDR2 FQNEAQ (reference sequence). The CDR3 loop spans 13 amino acids. The CDR3 DNA reads as TGTGCCAGCGGCTTGGCGGGTAACTATGGCTACACCTTC. This encodes CASGLAGNYGYTF.

CDR3 in amino acids: CASSAGTGIKGYTF. The CDR3 nucleotides read TGTGCCAGCAGCGCCGGGACAGGGATTAAAGGCTACACCTTC. V usage is TRBV9 and J usage is TRBJ1-2; 9 bases line up with TRBD1. The germline V gene encodes CDR1 SGDLS and CDR2 YYNGEE. This CDR3 is 14 amino acids long. J gave up 8 bases and V 3 bases, and 8 bases lay outside the gene matches.

The rearrangement uses TRBV19 and TRBJ2-1, with D possibly matching TRBD2 (5 bases). The CDR3 totals 13 residues. The germline CDR1 and CDR2 sequences are LNHDA and SQIVND (reference sequence). V was pared by 10 bases and J by 7 bases, with 17 bases between. The CDR3 protein is CATRGSRRNEQFF. The DNA of the CDR3 is TGTGCCACACGGGGTAGTCGGCGGAATGAGCAGTTCTTC. Looking up the rest from reference TRBV19 and TRBJ2-1 gives the full variable domain: DGGITQSPKYLFRKEGQNVTLSCEQNLNHDAMYWYRQDPGQGLRLIYYSQIVNDFQKGDIAEGYSVSREKKESFPLTVTSAQKNPTAFYLCATRGSRRNEQFFGPGTRLTVL.

V gene TRBV25-1 combines with J gene TRBJ2-6; D is undetermined. The CDR3 extends over 14 amino acids. Trimming left V 5 bases short and J 6 bases short, with 11 bases between. CDR1 and CDR2 (germline): MGHDK, SYGVNS. CDR3 DNA: TGTGCCAGCAGTTCTGGGCATGAGGCCAACGTCCTGACTTTC. It encodes CASSSGHEANVLTF. The variable domain in full, completed from reference TRBV25-1 and TRBJ2-6, reads EADIYQTPRYLVIGTGKKITLECSQTMGHDKMYWYQQDPGMELHLIHYSYGVNSTEKGDLSSESTVSRIRTEHFPLTLESARPSHTSQYLCASSSGHEANVLTFGAGSRLTVL.